This T cell receptor (beta chain) was sequenced in a study of early T cells in non-severe SARS-CoV-2 infection. The CDR3 totals 12 residues. Looked up from germline, CDR1 is SNHLY and CDR2 is FYNNEI. Trimming cost V 2 bases and J 4 bases, with 4 bases left between them. Each CDR3 protein is one row after TCRdb ran MiXCR on the 5' RACE reads. This sample has tens of thousands of distinct CDR3 sequences; 5.7% occur once, and the top ten carry about 6.4%. The TCR originated in an adult who was a healthcare worker with PCR-confirmed SARS-CoV-2 infection or an uninfected control (not recorded which). The chain is built from TRBV2 and TRBJ2-3, with D unresolved. Input material: whole blood. The CDR3 nucleotides are TGTGCCAGCAGTGAACAAGCAGATACGCAGTATTTT. Its translation is CASSEQADTQYF.